This T cell receptor beta chain was captured in a study of human T cells and chemical hapten exposure. This clonotype occurred many times. TCRdb re-called the RACE reads with MiXCR, one entry per CDR3 protein. The repertoire consists of approximately 50,000 distinct CDR3 sequences, with roughly a tenth occurring once and the leading ten covering approximately 10%. In germline, CDR1 is DFQATT, CDR2 SNEGSKA (reference sequence). V lost 6 bases and J lost 7; bases outside the gene matches: 8. CDR3 length: 13 residues. The sample's time point: pre-sensitization, week 0. Specified treatment: therapeutic diphenylcyclopropenone sensitization with weekly scalp DPC. The total RNA was obtained from whole blood that was not fractionated.

The sample in question was whole blood, obtained in connection with sensitization to the hapten diphenylcyclopropenone (DPC). The J gene is TRBJ2-2, the V gene TRBV20-1; TRBD1 matches at 7 bases. The sequence came from a woman aged 30 to 39 with alopecia areata. Some clones in this sample may be carry-over from other donors' samples. CDR3 loop: CSANRGKGGELFF. As DNA, the CDR3 is TGCAGTGCGAACAGGGGAAAGGGCGGGGAGCTGTTTTTT.